Below, 21 T cell receptor beta chains from the same sample are listed, as sequenced in a study of blood T cell repertoires in COVID-19. Using immunoSEQ multiplex PCR, the repertoire was profiled, and TCRdb retains in-frame clones only, with some absent. The table includes more than 75,000 clones, around 80% detected once. The sample comprised peripheral blood. These receptors were collected from a man aged 55 to 69 with acute or convalescent COVID-19.

This chain uses TRBV5-1 with TRBJ2-1; maybe TRBD2 (6 bases). The germline gives CDR1 SGHRS, CDR2 YFSETQ. CDR3 length equals 17 residues. V lost 2 bases to trimming and J lost 5 bases, with 20 bases between them. As DNA, the CDR3 is TGCGCCAGCAGCTTCAACCCACGCGGGGAACCGCACAATGAGCAGTTCTTC. Residues: CASSFNPRGEPHNEQFF. Full variable domain (missing parts from reference TRBV5-1 and TRBJ2-1): KAGVTQTPRYLIKTRGQQVTLSCSPISGHRSVSWYQQTPGQGLQFLFEYFSETQRNKGNFPGRFSGRQFSNSRSEMNVSTLELGDSALYLCASSFNPRGEPHNEQFFGPGTRLTVL.

Here the CDR3 reads CATLGVNTDTQYF. In nucleotides, the CDR3 is TGTGCCACCCTCGGGGTTAACACAGATACGCAGTATTTT. The genes are TRBV19 and TRBJ2-3; a weak D match, TRBD2 (5 bases). The CDR3 runs to 13 residues. Germline V CDR1 and CDR2: LNHDA, SQIVND (reference sequence). V gave up 10 bases and J gave up 2 bases, with 13 bases separating them.

Remarks on this clone: The junction shows a germline mismatch at one end, possibly a read error. V and J are TRBV5-6 and TRBJ2-2; 7 bases match TRBD1. CDR1 and CDR2 from the germline V gene are SGHDT and YYEEEE. This CDR3 is built from 19 residues. The CDR3 DNA sequence: TGTGCCAGCAGCTTGGGACCGGCCGGGACAGTCCCGAATACCGGGGAGCTGTTTTTT. Its protein is CASSLGPAGTVPNTGELFF.

This clone was recorded once. The CDR3, as DNA: TGTGCCAGCAGTACAGGGGCGATTGTTCAGCCCCAGCATTTT. It yields the protein CASSTGAIVQPQHF. V gene TRBV6-5 combines with J gene TRBJ1-5; 7 bases fit TRBD1. Germline V gene lookup returns CDR1 MNHEY and CDR2 SVGAGI. The CDR3 has 14 amino acids. V lost 5 bases and J lost 6; bases outside the gene matches: 7.

This chain joins TRBV6-5 and TRBJ2-5; 10 bases line up with TRBD2. The CDR3 is 15 amino acids. Germline assignment: CDR1 MNHEY and CDR2 SVGAGI. V lost 2 bases, J lost 5 bases, and 5 bases stayed unmatched. The CDR3 region is CASSYRGLATETQYF. DNA for the CDR3: TGTGCCAGCAGTTACCGGGGACTAGCGACGGAGACCCAGTACTTC.

This chain connects TRBV5-1 to TRBJ2-3, with TRBD1 matching 7 bases. The CDR3 sequence is 16 residues long. V lost 2 bases and J lost 0; bases outside the gene matches: 6. In germline, CDR1 is SGHRS, CDR2 YFSETQ. The CDR3 loop is CASSFGTASSTDTQYF. The CDR3 nucleotides are TGCGCCAGCAGCTTTGGGACAGCCTCTAGCACAGATACGCAGTATTTT. The complete variable domain, with remaining parts taken from reference TRBV5-1 and TRBJ2-3, reads KAGVTQTPRYLIKTRGQQVTLSCSPISGHRSVSWYQQTPGQGLQFLFEYFSETQRNKGNFPGRFSGRQFSNSRSEMNVSTLELGDSALYLCASSFGTASSTDTQYFGPGTRLTVL.

V and J are TRBV29-1 and TRBJ1-3; 9 bases are shared with TRBD1. This CDR3 is built from 15 residues. V trimming: 6 bases; J trimming: 3 bases; junction bases outside the gene matches: 9. In germline, CDR1 is SQVTM, CDR2 ANQGSEA. CDR3 amino acids: CSVRTGGANGNTIYF. The CDR3 coding sequence is TGCAGCGTGCGTACAGGGGGCGCGAATGGAAACACCATATATTTT.

The chain combines TRBV7-2 with TRBJ2-3, with 9 bases that match TRBD2. Germline V gene sequence: CDR1 SGHTA, CDR2 FQGNSA. Trimming removed 0 bases from V and 6 bases from J; junction bases left unmatched: 1. This CDR3 spans 14 amino acids. The chain's CDR3 is CASSLALAGDTQYF. The CDR3 DNA follows: TGTGCCAGCAGCTTAGCACTAGCGGGCGATACGCAGTATTTT. Combining the CDR3 with reference TRBV7-2 and TRBJ2-3 gives the whole variable domain GAGVSQSPSNKVTEKGKDVELRCDPISGHTALYWYRQSLGQGLEFLIYFQGNSAPDKSGLPSDRFSAERTGGSVSTLTIQRTQQEDSAVYLCASSLALAGDTQYFGPGTRLTVL.

This clone was picked up one time. This chain links TRBV7-9 with TRBJ1-4; 7 bases match TRBD1. Germline trimming cut 5 bases from V and 7 bases from J; bases unmatched to any gene: 13. CDR1 is SEHNR and CDR2 is FQNEAQ in the germline V gene (reference sequence). The CDR3 sequence is 16 residues long. The CDR3 DNA reads TGTGCCAGCAGCCCAAGAACAGGGGAAAGCGGTGAAAAACTGTTTTTT. It codes for CASSPRTGESGEKLFF.

Here the CDR3 reads CASSYNRDLDGYTF. CDR3 nucleotide sequence: TGTGCCAGCAGTTATAATCGAGACTTGGATGGCTACACCTTC. V gene TRBV6-5 combines with J gene TRBJ1-2, with unresolved D. With 3 bases removed from V and 6 bases from J, the gap between germline ends came to 14 bases. This CDR3 comprises 14 residues. The germline V gene has CDR1 MNHEY and CDR2 SVGAGI.

The chain joins TRBV12-5 to TRBJ2-7; no reliable D call. Between the trimmed V and J ends, which lost 6 bases and 6 bases, there was a span of 9 bases. The CDR3 sequence is 11 residues long. CDR1 LGHNT and CDR2 FRNRAP come from the germline V gene. This CDR3 reads CASGQASEQYF. For the CDR3, the DNA is TGTGCTAGTGGCCAAGCGTCCGAGCAGTACTTC.

The V call is TRBV29-1, the J call TRBJ1-2; maybe TRBD1 (6 bases). Germline V gene data show CDR1 as SQVTM and CDR2 as ANQGSEA. V was shortened by 3 bases and J by 4 bases, with 15 bases between the two germline ends. The CDR3 consists of 14 residues. CDR3 loop: CSVEGNSGVYGYTF. The CDR3 DNA reads TGCAGCGTTGAGGGTAATTCAGGGGTCTATGGCTACACCTTC.

The chain carries TRBV6-5 and TRBJ1-4; 7 bases match TRBD1. CDR3 length equals 14 residues. With V trimmed by 7 bases and J by 3 bases, 5 bases remained unmatched. From germline, CDR1 is MNHEY and CDR2 SVGAGI. The CDR3 DNA follows: TGTGCCAGCACCCGGACAGGACCTAATGAAAAACTGTTTTTT. Its translation: CASTRTGPNEKLFF.

This chain connects TRBV4-3 to TRBJ2-3, with 7 bases aligning to TRBD1. V was clipped by 4 bases and J by 5 bases; unmatched bases: 6. CDR1 is LGHNA, CDR2 YSLEER, per germline. The CDR3 totals 14 residues. CDR3 in amino acids: CASSRDRAEDTQYF. CDR3 nucleotide sequence: TGCGCCAGCAGCCGTGACAGGGCGGAAGATACGCAGTATTTT.

The chain carries TRBV7-3 and TRBJ2-3; weak D call: TRBD2 (7 bases). The V end lost 5 bases, the J end lost 6 bases, and 15 bases lay between the germline ends. The CDR3 contains 14 residues. The germline gives CDR1 SGHTA, CDR2 FQGTGA. CDR3 in DNA: TGTGCCAGCAGCCCCCCGGGGGGCCTGGATACGCAGTATTTT. Translating gives CASSPPGGLDTQYF.

In this sample, this clone turned up a few times. The chain is built from TRBV2 and TRBJ1-5; 8 positions agree with TRBD1. Germline V gives CDR1 SNHLY, CDR2 FYNNEI. This CDR3 contains 15 residues. Trimming cost V 6 bases and J 6 bases; bases outside gene matches: 10. As DNA, the CDR3 is TGTGCCAGCAGAGCGGACAGGGCAGATGGTCAGCCCCAGCATTTT. Translated, it gives CASRADRADGQPQHF. The whole variable domain, remainder taken from reference TRBV2 and TRBJ1-5, is EPEVTQTPSHQVTQMGQEVILRCVPISNHLYFYWYRQILGQKVEFLVSFYNNEISEKSEIFDDQFSVERPDGSNFTLKIRSTKLEDSAMYFCASRADRADGQPQHFGDGTRLSIL.

The chain is built from TRBV7-2 and TRBJ1-1; TRBD1 matches at 11 bases. The germline V gene has CDR1 SGHTA and CDR2 FQGNSA. Germline trimming cut 2 bases from V and 4 bases from J; bases unmatched to any gene: 3. CDR3 length: 15 amino acids. The DNA for the CDR3 is TGTGCCAGCAGCTTAAAAGGGACAGGGGGCACTGAAGCTTTCTTT. Residues: CASSLKGTGGTEAFF.

The rearrangement links TRBV3-1 (or the pseudogene TRBV3-2) to TRBJ2-2; D is perhaps TRBD1 (6 bases). Trimming removed 2 bases from V and 0 bases from J, with 22 bases in between. The CDR3 runs 20 residues. Germline CDR1 is LGHDT and CDR2 is YNNKEL (reference sequence). The CDR3 region has the DNA TGTGCCAGCAGCCAATCAGGGGCGCAAGTGGAGACTCCGAACACCGGGGAGCTGTTTTTT. This gives the protein CASSQSGAQVETPNTGELFF.

The V call is TRBV9, the J call TRBJ2-7; D unclear. The V end was cut by 3 bases, the J end by 2 bases, with 6 bases between. The CDR3 contains 12 residues. From germline, CDR1 is SGDLS and CDR2 YYNGEE. CDR3 sequence (DNA): TGTGCCAGCAGCGGGAGACCCTACGAGCAGTACGTC. The encoded protein is CASSGRPYEQYV.

The chain recombines TRBV27 with TRBJ2-3, with TRBD2 identical over 7 bases. J was trimmed by 4 bases and V by 6 bases; bases with no gene match: 10. Germline-derived CDR1 and CDR2 are MNHEY and SMNVEV (reference sequence). This CDR3 spans 15 amino acids. The chain's CDR3 is CASRLAVVGPDTQYF. The CDR3 region has the DNA TGTGCCAGCAGGCTAGCGGTCGTAGGTCCAGATACGCAGTATTTT.

V usage is TRBV20-1 and J usage is TRBJ1-5; D unclear. V was trimmed by 3 bases and J by 1 base, leaving 10 bases between them. The CDR3 consists of 14 residues. Germline V lookup: CDR1 DFQATT, CDR2 SNEGSKA (reference sequence). The CDR3 sequence: CSASLGVSNQPQHF. The DNA of the CDR3 is TGCAGTGCTAGTCTCGGGGTAAGCAATCAGCCCCAGCATTTT.